This T cell receptor (beta chain) was sequenced during a study of cytomegalovirus exposure and HLA in healthy donors. The V gene end was trimmed by 0 bases and the J gene end by 0 bases; junction bases not matched to a gene: 7. The CDR3 extends over 18 amino acids. Germline V gene sequence: CDR1 SGHRS, CDR2 YFSETQ. Researchers ran the PCR with 60 Vbeta and 13 Jbeta primers. Original processing methods: In a later analysis, around 87 million unique TCR beta chains included roughly 11 million shared by two or more donors. Method: immunoSEQ multiplex PCR; TCRdb's copy keeps in-frame clones and lacks some. V, J and clone size are taken as reported in that table, and D and trimming were inferred from the DNA itself. The repertoire has more than 90,000 clones, under 80% of them found once; the top ten carry about 2%. Study-wide points: An analysis was carried out later, and it reportedly showed fewer N-insertions in an Asian-associated ancestry cluster than the approximately 680-donor mean. Analysis was carried out at a later point, and it linked a missense DCLRE1C variant to TCR beta V- and J-gene trimming.

As regards this clone: The antigen is undetermined.

Sequencing used PBMCs. This chain uses TRBV5-1 with TRBJ1-5; 9 positions agree with TRBD1. The source is a man aged 40-55 years in good health and CMV-seronegative. The CDR3 DNA is TGCGCCAGCAGCTTGGGGACAGGGGACCGGTATAGCAATCAGCCCCAGCATTTT. It specifies CASSLGTGDRYSNQPQHF. Supplemented by reference TRBV5-1 and TRBJ1-5, the full variable domain reads KAGVTQTPRYLIKTRGQQVTLSCSPISGHRSVSWYQQTPGQGLQFLFEYFSETQRNKGNFPGRFSGRQFSNSRSEMNVSTLELGDSALYLCASSLGTGDRYSNQPQHFGDGTRLSIL.